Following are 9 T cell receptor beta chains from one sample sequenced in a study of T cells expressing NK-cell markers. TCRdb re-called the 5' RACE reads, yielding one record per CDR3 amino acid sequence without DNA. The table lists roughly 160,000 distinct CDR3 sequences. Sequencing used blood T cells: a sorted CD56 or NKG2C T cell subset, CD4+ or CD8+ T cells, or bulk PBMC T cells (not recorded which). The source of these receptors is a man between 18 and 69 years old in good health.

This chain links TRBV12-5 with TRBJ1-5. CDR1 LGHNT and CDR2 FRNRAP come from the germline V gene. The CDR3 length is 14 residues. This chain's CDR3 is CASGLDPLGQPQHF.

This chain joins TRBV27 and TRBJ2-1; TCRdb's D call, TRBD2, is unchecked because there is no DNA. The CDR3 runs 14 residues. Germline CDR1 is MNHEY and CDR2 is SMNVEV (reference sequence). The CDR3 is CASSPSRAYNEQFF.

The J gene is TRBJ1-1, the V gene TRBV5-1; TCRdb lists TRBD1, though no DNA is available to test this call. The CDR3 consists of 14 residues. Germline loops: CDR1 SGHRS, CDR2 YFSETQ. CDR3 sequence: CASRGSAEGQSSFF.

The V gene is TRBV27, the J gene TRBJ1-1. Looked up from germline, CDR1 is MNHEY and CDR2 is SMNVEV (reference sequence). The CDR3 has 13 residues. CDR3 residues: CASRLTWNTEAFF.

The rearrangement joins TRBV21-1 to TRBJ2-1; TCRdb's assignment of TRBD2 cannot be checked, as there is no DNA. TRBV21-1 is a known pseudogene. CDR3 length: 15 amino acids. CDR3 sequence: CARTPPRSMGNEQFF.

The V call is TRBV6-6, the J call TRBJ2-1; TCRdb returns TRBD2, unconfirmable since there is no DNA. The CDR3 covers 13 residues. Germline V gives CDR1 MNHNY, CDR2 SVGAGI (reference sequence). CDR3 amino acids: CASSSGLSPEQFF.

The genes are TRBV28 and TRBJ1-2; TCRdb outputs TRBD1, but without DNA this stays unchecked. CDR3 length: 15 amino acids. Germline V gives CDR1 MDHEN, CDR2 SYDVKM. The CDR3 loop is CASSLPSGGSNGYTF.

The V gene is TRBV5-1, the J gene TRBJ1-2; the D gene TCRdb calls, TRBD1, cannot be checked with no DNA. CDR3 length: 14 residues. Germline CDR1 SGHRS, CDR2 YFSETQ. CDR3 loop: CASSLVGQGDGYTF.

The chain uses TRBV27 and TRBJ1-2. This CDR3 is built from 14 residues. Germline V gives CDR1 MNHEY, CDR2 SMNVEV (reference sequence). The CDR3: CASSLWGAGGGYTF.